Listed below are T cell receptor beta chains from one sample, sequenced in a study of OX40 agonist ivuxolimab in advanced cancers. TCRdb's copy holds only in-frame clones and misses some; the assay was immunoSEQ multiplex PCR. The sample includes approximately 22,000 clones, about 85% seen only once; the top ten take 25%. Sequenced here: CD4+ or CD8+ T cells sorted from blood, sampled in a trial of the OX40 agonist ivuxolimab. The receptors were gathered from an adult with an advanced solid tumor such as melanoma, head and neck, liver or kidney cancer. The CDR3 runs from the conserved cysteine through the conserved F or W. Each record gives: J gene, V gene, clone size, D gene, CDR3 protein, CDR3 DNA. D genes are given only for firm matches. Size is stated for part of the rows, as once, few or many counts, or as a class when the clone is expanded.

TRBJ2-7,TRBV27,-,-,CASSLSPYEQYF,TGTGCCAGCAGTTTATCCCCCTACGAGCAGTACTTC
TRBJ1-2,TRBV28,-,-,CASRGAGTFNYGYTF,TGTGCCAGCAGGGGGGCGGGGACATTTAACTATGGCTACACCTTC
TRBJ1-5,TRBV7-8,-,-,CASSLSKWDQPQHF,TGTGCCAGCAGCTTAAGCAAGTGGGACCAGCCCCAGCATTTT
TRBJ2-1,TRBV7-8,-,-,CASSSSGALYNEQFF,TGTGCCAGCAGCTCCTCGGGAGCTCTCTACAATGAGCAGTTCTTC
TRBJ2-7,TRBV9,-,-,CASSVASGTRGEQYF,TGTGCCAGCAGCGTAGCGAGCGGGACAAGGGGCGAGCAGTACTTC
TRBJ1-2,TRBV4-2,-,TRBD1,CASSQDLTGALVYGYTF,TGTGCCAGCAGCCAAGATCTAACAGGGGCGCTTGTCTATGGCTACACCTTC
TRBJ2-7,TRBV18,-,-,CASSPERAAYEQYF,TGTGCCAGCTCACCAGAGCGGGCCGCCTACGAGCAGTACTTC
TRBJ2-2,TRBV27,-,-,CASCPGQNTGELFF,TGTGCCAGCTGCCCGGGACAGAACACCGGGGAGCTGTTTTTT
TRBJ2-2,TRBV19,-,TRBD2,CASLGSGREAGELFF,TGTGCCAGCCTGGGGAGCGGGAGAGAGGCCGGGGAGCTGTTTTTT
TRBJ2-2,TRBV7-9,once,-,CASSSTTLTWTGELFF,TGTGCCAGCAGCTCAACGACACTTACGTGGACCGGGGAGCTGTTTTTT
TRBJ2-7,TRBV6-5,-,-,CASSLNRFYEQYF,TGTGCCAGCAGCCTGAACCGGTTCTACGAGCAGTACTTC
TRBJ1-2,TRBV9,-,-,CASRVGTGTSNYGYTF,TGTGCCAGCAGGGTGGGGACCGGGACATCCAACTATGGCTACACCTTC
TRBJ2-1,TRBV4-3,-,-,CASSQEWRDYNEQFF,TGCGCCAGCAGCCAAGAGTGGCGGGACTACAATGAGCAGTTCTTC
TRBJ2-7,TRBV5-1,-,TRBD1,CASRDSYYEQYF,TGCGCCAGCCGGGACAGCTACTACGAGCAGTACTTC
TRBJ1-2,TRBV7-2,-,TRBD1,CASSLDGQGEFF,TGTGCCAGCAGCTTAGATGGGCAGGGGGAGTTCTTC
TRBJ2-2,TRBV6-6,once,-,CASSYNLGELFF,TGTGCCAGCAGTTACAACCTCGGGGAGCTGTTTTTT
TRBJ1-6,TRBV6-5,-,-,CASSQGNSPLHF,TGTGCCAGCAGTCAAGGGAATTCACCCCTCCACTTT
TRBJ2-7,TRBV7-9,-,TRBD2,CASSSVGLAGYEQYF,TGTGCCAGCAGCTCCGTAGGACTAGCGGGGTACGAGCAGTACTTC
TRBJ2-1,TRBV5-1,-,TRBD2,CASSLAGGPLDEQFF,TGCGCCAGCAGTCTAGCGGGAGGGCCTCTGGATGAGCAGTTCTTC
TRBJ2-3,TRBV4-3,-,-,CASSQWAGPTTDTQYF,TGCGCCAGCAGCCAATGGGCGGGACCTACGACAGATACGCAGTATTTT
TRBJ2-3,TRBV27,-,TRBD1,CASSVDRDGDTQYF,TGTGCCAGCAGCGTAGACAGGGACGGAGATACGCAGTATTTT
TRBJ2-3,TRBV7-9,once,-,CAIDPGTFTPDTQYF,TGTGCCATTGACCCGGGAACCTTCACCCCAGATACGCAGTATTTT
TRBJ2-1,TRBV27,-,-,CASSPPGAYNEQFF,TGTGCCAGCAGTCCCCCGGGGGCCTACAATGAGCAGTTCTTC
TRBJ2-7,TRBV9,-,TRBD2,CASSGRLAGMNEQYF,TGTGCCAGCAGCGGACGACTAGCGGGAATGAACGAGCAGTACTTC
TRBJ2-1,TRBV9,-,-,CASSDQGEQFF,TGTGCCAGCAGCGACCAGGGGGAGCAGTTCTTC
TRBJ2-6,TRBV27,-,-,CASSSGSGANVLTF,TGTGCCAGCAGTTCAGGGTCTGGGGCCAACGTCCTGACTTTC
TRBJ2-2,TRBV4-2,-,TRBD1,CASSPLLQGATANTGELFF,TGTGCCAGCAGCCCTCTTCTTCAGGGGGCTACCGCGAACACCGGGGAGCTGTTTTTT
TRBJ2-3,TRBV27,once,-,CASSSRGGGVTDTQYF,TGTGCCAGCAGTTCCCGAGGAGGGGGAGTCACAGATACGCAGTATTTT
TRBJ2-1,TRBV19,-,-,CASSIVGVGYVNEQFF,TGTGCCAGTAGTATAGTCGGGGTAGGTTATGTCAATGAGCAGTTCTTC
TRBJ2-7,TRBV2,-,-,CASLGGVSYEQYF,TGTGCCAGCCTAGGGGGGGTTTCGTACGAGCAGTACTTC
TRBJ1-2,TRBV5-5,once,-,CASSFLTGSNYGYTF,TGTGCCAGCAGCTTTTTGACGGGTTCTAACTATGGCTACACCTTC
TRBJ1-6,TRBV27,-,-,CASSFKGHYNSPLHF,TGTGCCAGCAGTTTCAAGGGGCATTATAATTCACCCCTCCACTTT
TRBJ1-1,TRBV9,medium-sized,-,CASSVGTATEAFF,TGTGCCAGCAGCGTAGGGACAGCAACTGAAGCTTTCTTT
TRBJ2-1,TRBV7-7,-,TRBD2,CASSLGTSDYNEQFF,TGTGCTAGCAGCTTGGGGACTAGCGACTACAATGAGCAGTTCTTC
TRBJ2-7,TRBV2,-,-,CATNVATEQYF,TGTGCCACCAACGTCGCGACCGAGCAGTACTTC
TRBJ1-1,TRBV6-6,-,TRBD1,CASSLDRVGTEAFF,TGTGCCAGCAGTTTGGACAGGGTAGGCACTGAAGCTTTCTTT
TRBJ1-1,TRBV19,-,-,CASSPGLQEAFF,TGTGCCAGTAGTCCGGGATTACAGGAAGCTTTCTTT
TRBJ2-2,TRBV5-3,-,TRBD2,CASRPGPGTSTFF,TGTGCCAGCAGGCCCGGGCCCGGGACTAGCACATTTTTT
TRBJ2-2,TRBV14,-,TRBD2,CASSQEAGQLAAFNTGELFF,TGTGCCAGCAGCCAAGAAGCCGGGCAACTAGCGGCCTTCAACACCGGGGAGCTGTTTTTT
TRBJ2-7,TRBV4-3,-,TRBD2,CASSPGLAIYEQYF,TGCGCCAGCAGCCCCGGACTAGCTATTTACGAGCAGTACTTC